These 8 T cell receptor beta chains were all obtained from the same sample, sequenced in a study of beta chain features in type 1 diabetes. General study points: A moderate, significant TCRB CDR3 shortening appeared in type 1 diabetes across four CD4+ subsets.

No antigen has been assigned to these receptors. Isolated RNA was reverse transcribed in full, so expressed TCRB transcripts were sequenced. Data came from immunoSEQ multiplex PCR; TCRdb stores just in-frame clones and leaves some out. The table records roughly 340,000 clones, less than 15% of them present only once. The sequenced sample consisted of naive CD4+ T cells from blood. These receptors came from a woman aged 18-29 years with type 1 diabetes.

The CDR3 bases are TGTGCCAGTATGAGTCCGCGGGAGGGCCATGATACGCAGTATTTT. Residues: CASMSPREGHDTQYF. The J gene is TRBJ2-3, the V gene TRBV19; TRBD2 matches 9 bases. The V gene's germline CDR1 is LNHDA and CDR2 SQIVND (reference sequence). The CDR3 loop spans 15 amino acids. V lost 7 bases, J lost 6 bases, and 11 bases stayed unmatched.

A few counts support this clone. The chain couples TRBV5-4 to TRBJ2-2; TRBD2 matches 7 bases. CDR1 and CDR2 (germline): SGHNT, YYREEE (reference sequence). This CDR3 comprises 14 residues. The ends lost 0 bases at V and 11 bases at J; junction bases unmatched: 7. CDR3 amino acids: CASSLGLAGGELFF. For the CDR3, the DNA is TGTGCCAGCAGCTTGGGACTAGCCGGTGGAGAGCTGTTTTTT.

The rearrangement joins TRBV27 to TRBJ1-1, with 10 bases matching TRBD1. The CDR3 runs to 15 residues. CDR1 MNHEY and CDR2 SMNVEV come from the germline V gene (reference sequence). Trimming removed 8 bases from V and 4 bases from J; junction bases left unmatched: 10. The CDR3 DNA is TGTGCCAGCCACCCCCTCGGGACAGGGGCCACTGAAGCTTTCTTT. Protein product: CASHPLGTGATEAFF.

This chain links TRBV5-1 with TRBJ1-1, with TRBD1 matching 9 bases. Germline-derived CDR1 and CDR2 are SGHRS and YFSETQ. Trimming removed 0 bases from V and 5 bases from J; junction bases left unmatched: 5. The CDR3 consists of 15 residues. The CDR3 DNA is TGCGCCAGCAGCTTGGAGACAGGGGGAGATACTGAAGCTTTCTTT. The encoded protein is CASSLETGGDTEAFF.

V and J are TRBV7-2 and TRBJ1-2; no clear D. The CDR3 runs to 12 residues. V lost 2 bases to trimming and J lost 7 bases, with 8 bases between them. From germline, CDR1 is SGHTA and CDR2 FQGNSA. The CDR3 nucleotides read TGTGCCAGCAGCTTACTGCGCCCTGGCTACACCTTC. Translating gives CASSLLRPGYTF.

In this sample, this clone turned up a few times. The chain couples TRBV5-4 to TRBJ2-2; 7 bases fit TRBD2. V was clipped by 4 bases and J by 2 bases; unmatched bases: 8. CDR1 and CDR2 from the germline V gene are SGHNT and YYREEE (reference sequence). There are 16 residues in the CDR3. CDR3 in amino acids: CASSLRTSSNTGELFF. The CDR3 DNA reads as TGTGCCAGCAGCCTTAGGACTAGTTCAAACACCGGGGAGCTGTTTTTT.

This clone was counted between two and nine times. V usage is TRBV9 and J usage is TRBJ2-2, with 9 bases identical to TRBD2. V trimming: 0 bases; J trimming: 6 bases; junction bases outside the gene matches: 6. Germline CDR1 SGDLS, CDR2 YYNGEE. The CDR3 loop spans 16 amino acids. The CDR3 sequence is CASSVGGSGRPGELFF. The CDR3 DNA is TGTGCCAGCAGCGTAGGCGGTAGCGGGAGACCCGGGGAGCTGTTTTTT.

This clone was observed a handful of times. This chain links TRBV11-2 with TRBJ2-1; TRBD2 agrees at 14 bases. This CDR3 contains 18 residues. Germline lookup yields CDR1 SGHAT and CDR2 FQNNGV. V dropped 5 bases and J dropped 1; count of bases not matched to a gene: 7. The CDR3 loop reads CASSLLRTSGRSYNEQFF. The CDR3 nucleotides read TGTGCCAGCAGCCTGCTCCGGACTAGCGGGAGGTCCTACAATGAGCAGTTCTTC.